The 29 T cell receptor beta chains below were found in one sample sequenced in a study of blood T cell repertoires in COVID-19. The method was immunoSEQ multiplex PCR; TCRdb's version includes in-frame clones alone and lacks a portion of them. The data hold 100,000 to 120,000 clones, with roughly 76% observed a single time. Sequenced: peripheral blood. The receptors here all came from a woman in her sixties or seventies with acute or convalescent COVID-19.

The V and J genes are TRBV28 and TRBJ2-1; perhaps TRBD2 as D (7 bases). The CDR3 has 17 residues. Trimming cost V 3 bases and J 7 bases, with 22 bases left between them. Germline CDR1 reads MDHEN; CDR2 reads SYDVKM. CDR3 in DNA: TGTGCCAGCAGTTTGGTCGTGGGTGGGGGGGCACGGAATGAGCAGTTCTTC. Translated, it gives CASSLVVGGGARNEQFF.

This sequence joins TRBV9 and TRBJ1-2, with 8 nucleotides matching TRBD1. V lost 0 bases to trimming and J lost 4 bases; unmatched junction nucleotides: 8. This CDR3 spans 16 amino acids. CDR1 is SGDLS, CDR2 YYNGEE, per germline. CDR3: CASSVGGAGTGYGYTF. The DNA for the CDR3 is TGTGCCAGCAGCGTAGGGGGAGCCGGGACAGGCTATGGCTACACCTTC. Combining the CDR3 with reference TRBV9 and TRBJ1-2 gives the whole variable domain DSGVTQTPKHLITATGQRVTLRCSPRSGDLSVYWYQQSLDQGLQFLIQYYNGEERAKGNILERFSAQQFPDLHSELNLSSLELGDSALYFCASSVGGAGTGYGYTFGSGTRLTVV.

In this sample, this clone turned up once. J is TRBJ2-7 and V is TRBV4-2; 7 bases are shared with TRBD2. Germline V gene data show CDR1 as LGHNA and CDR2 as YNFKEQ. The CDR3 spans 16 residues. Germline trimming cut 0 bases from V and 0 bases from J; bases unmatched to any gene: 5. CDR3 DNA sequence: TGTGCCAGCAGCCAAGATTCTGGCGGGAGCTCCTACGAGCAGTACTTC. Translated, it gives CASSQDSGGSSYEQYF.

The V and J genes are TRBV19 and TRBJ1-5; a weak D match, TRBD1 (6 bases). The CDR3 covers 15 residues. The V end lost 6 bases, the J end lost 0 bases, and 12 bases lay between the germline ends. Germline lookup yields CDR1 LNHDA and CDR2 SQIVND (reference sequence). For the CDR3, the DNA is TGTGCCAGTAGATTGGGGGCGGGTAGCAATCAGCCCCAGCATTTT. Its protein product is CASRLGAGSNQPQHF.

The chain has TRBV6-2 or TRBV6-3 and TRBJ2-7, with D tentatively TRBD1 (6 bases). CDR1 is MNHEY, CDR2 SVGEGT, per germline. This CDR3 region has 17 residues. Between the trimmed V and J ends, which lost 4 bases and 2 bases, there was a span of 21 bases. The CDR3 region has the DNA TGTGCCAGCAGTTCCCCCCTGATACCAGGGGCCACCTACGAGCAGTACTTC. Residues: CASSSPLIPGATYEQYF.

CDR3 sequence reads: CASSLFAGVIQETQYF. CDR3 DNA: TGTGCCAGCAGTTTATTTGCGGGGGTAATCCAAGAGACCCAGTACTTC. The chain employs TRBV27 and TRBJ2-5; 7 nucleotides agree with TRBD2. The V and J ends lost 1 base and 1 base, in that order; junction bases with no gene match: 6. Germline assignment: CDR1 MNHEY and CDR2 SMNVEV (reference sequence). The CDR3 is made up of 16 amino acids.

The rearrangement links TRBV19 to TRBJ1-4, with D hard to call. The V and J ends lost 5 bases and 0 bases respectively, with 13 bases between them. The V gene's germline CDR1 is LNHDA and CDR2 SQIVND (reference sequence). The length of the CDR3 is 16 residues. CDR3 bases: TGTGCCAGTAGTTCGGCCGCCAGGACAACTAATGAAAAACTGTTTTTT. It specifies CASSSAARTTNEKLFF.

V gene TRBV9 combines with J gene TRBJ2-1; 14 bases match TRBD2. The trim removed 0 bases at V and 6 bases at J, leaving 2 bases unmatched. The CDR3 loop spans 16 amino acids. From germline, CDR1 is SGDLS and CDR2 YYNGEE. DNA of the CDR3: TGTGCCAGCAGCGTAGAGACTAGCGGGAGGGCCAATGAGCAGTTCTTC. This sequence encodes CASSVETSGRANEQFF.

The V and J genes are TRBV9 and TRBJ2-7; D call uncertain. Germline V gene data show CDR1 as SGDLS and CDR2 as YYNGEE. The CDR3 is 14 amino acids. Between the trimmed V and J ends, which lost 0 bases and 0 bases, there was a span of 7 bases. CDR3 in amino acids: CASSVDWSSYEQYF. The CDR3 bases are TGTGCCAGCAGCGTAGACTGGAGCTCCTACGAGCAGTACTTC.

CDR3 in amino acids: CASSLTRLAGDYNEQFF. In nucleotides, the CDR3 is TGTGCCAGCAGCCTTACCCGTCTAGCGGGAGATTACAATGAGCAGTTCTTC. The chain joins TRBV7-9 to TRBJ2-1; the match to TRBD2 covers 10 bases. Germline V gene sequence: CDR1 SEHNR, CDR2 FQNEAQ (reference sequence). The junction had 11 bases not matched to a gene; V was cut back by 5 bases and J by 4 bases. This CDR3 has 17 amino acids.

The rearrangement links TRBV7-8 to TRBJ2-3; no firm D call. The germline CDR1 and CDR2 sequences are SGHVS and FQNEAQ. V dropped 1 base and J dropped 3 bases, with 11 bases sitting between them. The CDR3 consists of 15 residues. This CDR3 is CASSLGGAVTDTQYF. The CDR3 DNA is TGTGCCAGCAGCTTAGGTGGTGCAGTTACAGATACGCAGTATTTT.

This clone showed up just once. This rearrangement joins TRBV5-1 to TRBJ2-3; D not resolved. The V gene's germline CDR1 is SGHRS and CDR2 YFSETQ. The V end lost 0 bases, the J end lost 0 bases, and 8 bases lay between the germline ends. The CDR3 has 15 residues. The CDR3 region has the DNA TGCGCCAGCAGCTTGGGAGTCGGGAGCACAGATACGCAGTATTTT. This translates into CASSLGVGSTDTQYF.

V gene TRBV9 combines with J gene TRBJ2-3; 10 positions match TRBD2. V lost 0 bases and J lost 6; bases outside the gene matches: 7. Germline V CDR1 and CDR2: SGDLS, YYNGEE. The length of the CDR3 is 16 residues. The DNA for the CDR3 is TGTGCCAGCAGCGTAGGGGCTAGCGGGGGACTGGATACGCAGTATTTT. Residues: CASSVGASGGLDTQYF. Variable domain in full (rest from reference TRBV9 and TRBJ2-3): DSGVTQTPKHLITATGQRVTLRCSPRSGDLSVYWYQQSLDQGLQFLIQYYNGEERAKGNILERFSAQQFPDLHSELNLSSLELGDSALYFCASSVGASGGLDTQYFGPGTRLTVL.

This chain joins TRBV5-6 and TRBJ2-3, with TRBD2 matching over 9 bases. Germline V CDR1 and CDR2: SGHDT, YYEEEE. The CDR3 loop spans 16 amino acids. After removal of 1 base from V and 4 bases from J, the junction contained 7 bases not matched to a gene. The CDR3 reads CASSLISGRSPDTQYF. The DNA of the CDR3 is TGTGCCAGCAGCTTGATTAGCGGGAGATCGCCAGATACGCAGTATTTT.

As concerns this clone: At one end the junction does not follow the germline gene, possibly because of a read error. The J gene is TRBJ2-6, the V gene TRBV7-2; possibly TRBD1 for D (5 bases). The CDR3 runs 15 residues. Germline values: CDR1 SGHTA, CDR2 FQGNSA. Written as DNA, the CDR3 is TGTGCCAGCATCTTAGACAGTACTGGGGCCAACGTCCTGACTTTC. Amino acids: CASILDSTGANVLTF.

The CDR3 is CASSIEGANYNEQFF. As DNA, the CDR3 is TGTGCCAGTAGTATAGAGGGGGCTAATTACAATGAGCAGTTCTTC. The chain combines TRBV19 with TRBJ2-1; maybe TRBD1 (6 bases). This CDR3 is built from 15 residues. Germline V gives CDR1 LNHDA, CDR2 SQIVND (reference sequence). Trimming shortened V by 0 bases and J by 4 bases, and 10 bases separated the two germline ends.

The CDR3 protein is CASSSPGGSGGGAPDTQYF. The DNA for the CDR3 is TGTGCCAGCAGCTCACCCGGGGGTAGCGGAGGGGGGGCCCCAGATACGCAGTATTTT. V gene TRBV7-2 combines with J gene TRBJ2-3; maybe TRBD2 (7 bases). This CDR3 region has 19 residues. V lost 4 bases, J lost 4 bases, and 27 bases lay in between. Germline V gene data show CDR1 as SGHTA and CDR2 as FQGNSA.

The CDR3 DNA sequence: TGTGCCAGCAGTGAAGCGCCCGACAGGGGCTATGGCTACACCTTC. Translation: CASSEAPDRGYGYTF. The V gene is TRBV6-1, the J gene TRBJ1-2; 8 bases are shared with TRBD1. Germline V lookup: CDR1 MNHNS, CDR2 SASEGT. The CDR3 is 15 residues long. J lost 4 bases, V lost 0 bases, and 4 bases had no gene match.

The rearrangement links TRBV7-2 to TRBJ2-3; TRBD2 matches 10 bases. The V segment lost 3 bases and the J segment 2 bases; nucleotides outside the gene matches: 11. Germline CDR1 and CDR2: SGHTA and FQGNSA. This CDR3 has 18 amino acids. The chain's CDR3 is CASSFLSGGAGHTDTQYF. CDR3 coding DNA: TGTGCCAGCAGCTTCCTAAGCGGGGGGGCCGGGCACACAGATACGCAGTATTTT.

The chain is built from TRBV7-2 and TRBJ2-7; unclear D gene. CDR1 and CDR2 from the germline V gene are SGHTA and FQGNSA. V was cut by 2 bases and J by 0 bases, with 11 bases left in between. The CDR3 spans 15 residues. The CDR3 loop is CASSLLRGNSYEQYF. The CDR3 nucleotides read TGTGCCAGCAGCTTACTCCGAGGCAACTCCTACGAGCAGTACTTC.

This chain uses TRBV27 with TRBJ1-1; no clear D gene. Germline assignment: CDR1 MNHEY and CDR2 SMNVEV (reference sequence). Trimming pared 4 bases from V and 3 bases from J, leaving 15 bases between. CDR3 size: 15 residues. For the CDR3, the DNA is TGTGCCAGCAGTTCCGCAGCCGCCGGGGACACTGAAGCTTTCTTT. This gives the protein CASSSAAAGDTEAFF.

J is TRBJ2-1 and V is TRBV28, with TRBD2 as a possible D gene (5 bases). V lost 2 bases, J lost 0 bases, and 14 bases lay in between. Germline V gene sequence: CDR1 MDHEN, CDR2 SYDVKM. The CDR3 spans 17 residues. The CDR3 sequence is CASSLTLSGSSYNEQFF. As DNA, the CDR3 is TGTGCCAGCAGTTTAACGCTCTCTGGGAGCTCCTACAATGAGCAGTTCTTC.

The rearrangement uses TRBV5-1 and TRBJ2-7; 10 nucleotides line up with TRBD1. The CDR3 is 13 residues long. Germline lookup yields CDR1 SGHRS and CDR2 YFSETQ. Trimming cost V 4 bases and J 3 bases; bases outside gene matches: 1. The CDR3: CASSRDRGYEQYF. The DNA of the CDR3 is TGCGCCAGCAGCCGGGACAGGGGCTACGAGCAGTACTTC.

The rearrangement links TRBV6-1 to TRBJ1-4; D is possibly TRBD1 (5 bases). Germline values: CDR1 MNHNS, CDR2 SASEGT. V was clipped by 2 bases and J by 0 bases, with 10 bases between them. This CDR3 contains 16 residues. DNA of the CDR3: TGTGCCAGCAGTGAAATACAGGTAGCAACTAATGAAAAACTGTTTTTT. Residues: CASSEIQVATNEKLFF.

This clone was detected a few times. CDR3 nucleotide sequence: TGTGCCAGCAGTTTATCAGGGTGGGGCAACAATCAGCCCCAGCATTTT. It is translated as CASSLSGWGNNQPQHF. J is TRBJ1-5 and V is TRBV27; weak D call: TRBD1 (5 bases). The germline V and J ends were trimmed by 0 bases and 3 bases, with 12 bases remaining between them. The CDR3 is 16 residues long. The V gene's germline CDR1 is MNHEY and CDR2 SMNVEV (reference sequence).

The chain links TRBV7-9 to TRBJ1-3; a possible D gene is TRBD1 (5 bases). This CDR3 is built from 16 residues. The germline CDR1 and CDR2 sequences are SEHNR and FQNEAQ (reference sequence). The V and J ends lost 3 bases and 0 bases respectively, with 12 bases between them. CDR3 bases: TGTGCCAGCAGCTTCTCAGGGCCTTTCTCTGGAAACACCATATATTTT. Translation: CASSFSGPFSGNTIYF.

This chain connects TRBV4-3 to TRBJ1-6; D is possibly TRBD1 (5 bases). The germline V and J ends were trimmed by 2 bases and 9 bases, with 11 bases remaining between them. The CDR3 sequence is 14 residues long. CDR1 is LGHNA, CDR2 YSLEER, per germline. The CDR3 region is CASSQSRQFSPLHF. The CDR3 bases are TGCGCCAGCAGCCAATCCCGACAGTTTTCACCCCTCCACTTT.

The chain couples TRBV4-1 to TRBJ1-2; the D is unclear. Between the trimmed V and J ends, which lost 0 bases and 0 bases, there was a span of 8 bases. In germline, CDR1 is MGHRA, CDR2 YSYEKL. The CDR3 runs to 15 residues. DNA for the CDR3: TGCGCCAGCAGCCAAGAAATAGTTACTAACTATGGCTACACCTTC. This codes for CASSQEIVTNYGYTF.

V gene TRBV10-3 combines with J gene TRBJ2-1, with 7 bases matching TRBD2. V lost 4 bases and J lost 5; bases outside the gene matches: 2. Germline lookup yields CDR1 ENHRY and CDR2 SYGVKD. The length of the CDR3 is 13 residues. CDR3: CAISAGTNNEQFF. CDR3 nucleotides: TGTGCCATCAGTGCCGGGACTAACAATGAGCAGTTCTTC.